These 27 T cell receptor beta chains were all obtained from the same sample, sequenced in a study of T cells in women clearing cervical HPV infection. Data came from immunoSEQ multiplex PCR; TCRdb stores just in-frame clones and leaves some out. This repertoire includes 21,000 or so clones. Sequencing input: blood buffy coat. The source is a woman between 18 and 70 years old with a cervical HPV16 infection that either progressed to CIN3+ or cleared (not recorded which).

CDR3 DNA, as far as it was read: TGTGCCAGCAGCCCAACAACTCCTGGGGCTTATAGCAATCAGCCC. This translates into CASSPTTPGAYSNQP. The full CDR3 reads CASSPTTPGAYSNQPQHF. The chain links TRBV4-2 to TRBJ1-5; TRBD1 might be the D (5 bases). The sequence runs out 3 residues before the end of the CDR3; the remainder is reconstructed from the germline J gene. This CDR3 spans 18 amino acids. Trimming took off 4 bases at V and 0 bases at J, with 19 bases between the two ends. Germline V CDR1 and CDR2: LGHNA, YNFKEQ.

Concerning this clone: The read terminates 3 residues before the CDR3 end, so the remaining end is supplied by the germline J gene. V gene TRBV10-3 combines with J gene TRBJ1-5; D is possibly TRBD1 (5 bases). The CDR3 loop spans 14 amino acids. CDR1 is ENHRY, CDR2 SYGVKD, per germline. Trimming pared 10 bases from V and 3 bases from J, leaving 16 bases between. The CDR3 loop is CATDSLENNQPQHF. CDR3 DNA, as far as it was read: TGTGCCACCGACAGCCTCGAAAACAATCAGCCC.

In regard to this clone: The read ends 3 residues shy of where the CDR3 ends; the end is completed using the germline J gene. This chain links TRBV6-2 or TRBV6-3 with TRBJ2-3; 7 bases agree with TRBD1. Germline CDR1 MNHEY, CDR2 SVGEGT. The CDR3 length is 15 residues. CDR3: CASSYAGGSNQPQYF. CDR3 DNA (partial): TGTGCCAGCAGTTATGCAGGGGGTAGCAATCAGCCG.

Comments on this clone: With the read ending 3 residues before the CDR3 end, the germline J gene is used to fill in that end. The V gene is TRBV4-1, the J gene TRBJ2-3, with D perhaps TRBD2 (7 bases). The V end lost 0 bases, the J end lost 7 bases, and 17 bases lay between the germline ends. This CDR3 comprises 16 residues. CDR1 is MGHRA and CDR2 is YSYEKL in the germline V gene. The chain's CDR3 is CASSQERGALVNTQYF. The CDR3 DNA, read in part, is TGCGCCAGCAGCCAAGAACGGGGGGCACTCGTGAATACG.

Turning to this clone: The read stops 3 residues short of the end of the CDR3; the missing end is completed from the germline J gene. The J gene is TRBJ2-1, the V gene TRBV7-2, with 8 bases lining up with TRBD1. The V gene end was trimmed by 5 bases and the J gene end by 8 bases; junction bases not matched to a gene: 8. This CDR3 has 14 amino acids. CDR1 and CDR2 (germline): SGHTA, FQGNSA. The part of the CDR3 DNA that was read is TGTGCCAGCAGCCGCCCCGACAGGGGCCATGAG. It is translated as CASSRPDRGHE. The complete CDR3 reads CASSRPDRGHEQFF.

As to this clone: The read ends 3 residues shy of where the CDR3 ends; the end is completed using the germline J gene. The V and J genes are TRBV18 and TRBJ1-5, with D hard to call. The germline V and J ends were trimmed by 3 bases and 3 bases, with 12 bases remaining between them. The CDR3 loop spans 15 amino acids. CDR1 is KGHSH and CDR2 is LQKENI in the germline V gene. The DNA read from the CDR3 is TGTGCCAGCTCACCCTCAAGGGCCCACAATCAGCCC. This gives the protein CASSPSRAHNQP. The entire CDR3 sequence reads CASSPSRAHNQPQHF.

About this clone itself: The read falls 3 residues short of the CDR3 end, and the missing part is taken from the germline J gene. The rearrangement uses TRBV2 and TRBJ2-7, with D perhaps matching TRBD2 (5 bases). This CDR3 has 13 amino acids. V lost 7 bases and J lost 3, with 13 bases in between. The V gene's germline CDR1 is SNHLY and CDR2 FYNNEI. The CDR3 DNA, read in part, is TGTGCCAGCATTCAAACGGGGTACTACGAG. Protein product: CASIQTGYYE. The complete CDR3 protein is CASIQTGYYEQYF. Variable domain in full (rest from reference TRBV2 and TRBJ2-7): EPEVTQTPSHQVTQMGQEVILRCVPISNHLYFYWYRQILGQKVEFLVSFYNNEISEKSEIFDDQFSVERPDGSNFTLKIRSTKLEDSAMYFCASIQTGYYEQYFGPGTRLTVT.

This clone shows up as medium-sized by frequency. The sequenced CDR3 bases are TGTGCCAGCAGTGTGGGCCCAGGGGGTGAAAAA. It yields the protein CASSVGPGGEK. The whole CDR3 protein reads CASSVGPGGEKLFF. The V call is TRBV2, the J call TRBJ1-4, with TRBD1 matching 7 bases. The CDR3 end is not reached by the read, which stops 3 residues before it; the germline J gene fills it in. CDR3 length equals 14 residues. The V segment lost 4 bases and the J segment 7 bases; nucleotides outside the gene matches: 6. The germline V gene has CDR1 SNHLY and CDR2 FYNNEI.

Remarks on this clone: With the read ending 3 residues before the CDR3 end, the germline J gene is used to fill in that end. The V gene is TRBV6-1, the J gene TRBJ2-3; D is unclear. Germline-derived CDR1 and CDR2 are MNHNS and SASEGT. CDR3 length equals 13 residues. CDR3 loop: CASSERADQPQYF. The covered CDR3 bases are TGTGCCAGCAGTGAAAGGGCCGATCAGCCG.

With regard to this clone: One end of the junction does not line up with germline, which may come from a read error. Read sequence stops 3 residues before the CDR3 end, and the germline J gene provides the missing end. The chain combines TRBV20-1 with TRBJ1-1; the D is unclear. CDR1 is DFQATT, CDR2 SNEGSKA, per germline (reference sequence). The CDR3 extends over 14 amino acids. CDR3 residues: CGAPFRDRPEGAFF. The sequenced CDR3 bases are TGCGGTGCCCCGTTCAGAGATCGCCCCGAAGGG.

Comments on this clone: Sequencing ends 3 residues short of the CDR3 end; the germline J gene provides the rest. The chain is built from TRBV7-3 and TRBJ2-2; D possibly corresponds to TRBD1 (5 bases). The CDR3 is 16 residues long. Per the germline V gene, CDR1 is SGHTA and CDR2 is FQGTGA. V lost 4 bases and J 3 bases, leaving 15 bases between the germline ends. CDR3 in amino acids: CASSSGISEDTGELFF. CDR3 DNA (partial): TGTGCCAGCAGCTCAGGGATCAGCGAGGACACCGGGGAG.

Comments on this clone: The read terminates 3 residues ahead of where the CDR3 ends, so the germline J gene completes it. This rearrangement joins TRBV6-2 or TRBV6-3 to TRBJ2-4; a weak D match, TRBD1 (5 bases). This CDR3 is 15 amino acids long. Looked up from germline, CDR1 is MNHEY and CDR2 is SVGEGT. CDR3 region: CASSSLRQRIYGQYF. CDR3 DNA, as far as it was read: TGTGCCAGCAGTTCCCTACGACAGAGAATCTATGGT.

Worth noting for this clone: The read is 3 residues too short to cover the CDR3 end, so that end is filled in from the germline J gene. The V gene is TRBV30, the J gene TRBJ1-6; D not resolved. Trimming removed 5 bases from V and 8 bases from J, with 10 bases in between. In germline, CDR1 is GTSNPN, CDR2 SVGIG (reference sequence). This CDR3 region has 12 residues. The covered CDR3 bases are TGTGCCTGGGCCCCAGGTGATTCACCC. Translation gives CAWAPGDSP. The whole CDR3 reads CAWAPGDSPLHF.

In the case of this clone: The read ends 3 residues before the CDR3 terminus; that terminus is restored from the germline J gene. The V and J genes are TRBV19 and TRBJ1-1, with D tentatively TRBD1 (6 bases). The V and J ends lost 5 bases and 1 base respectively, with 8 bases between them. This CDR3 has 13 residues. The germline CDR1 and CDR2 sequences are LNHDA and SQIVND (reference sequence). CDR3 DNA (partial): TGTGCCAGTAGTCCGACAGGGAACACTGAA. The encoded protein is CASSPTGNTE. The whole CDR3 reads CASSPTGNTEAFF.

Turning to this clone: The DNA ends 3 residues before the CDR3 does, and the rest of the CDR3 is filled in from the germline J gene. The gene calls are TRBV19 and TRBJ2-7; possible D gene TRBD1, 5 bases. V lost 4 bases and J lost 6, with 22 bases in between. Germline CDR1 is LNHDA and CDR2 is SQIVND (reference sequence). The CDR3 loop spans 16 amino acids. Incomplete CDR3 DNA: TGTGCCAGTAGTAATGGGGTCTCGGCTCAGGGCGGCGAG. It codes for CASSNGVSAQGGE. The complete CDR3 reads CASSNGVSAQGGEQYF.

About this clone: From the germline J gene comes the end of the CDR3, since the read stops 3 residues before it. V and J are TRBV7-3 and TRBJ1-2, with TRBD1 identical over 9 bases. This CDR3 has 15 residues. Trimming at V came to 4 bases and at J to 3 bases, leaving 6 bases not matched to a gene. Germline CDR1 is SGHTA and CDR2 is FQGTGA. Partial CDR3 DNA: TGTGCCAGCAGCTCCTGGACAGGGGACGACTATGGC. It yields the protein CASSSWTGDDYG. The full CDR3 is CASSSWTGDDYGYTF.

A word on this clone: Coverage ceases 3 residues before the CDR3 finishes, and the germline J gene fills in the end. The chain carries TRBV5-1 and TRBJ2-3; 7 positions agree with TRBD2. This CDR3 has 15 residues. With V trimmed by 3 bases and J by 1 base, 5 bases remained unmatched. CDR1 SGHRS and CDR2 YFSETQ come from the germline V gene. The CDR3 loop reads CASSSTSDRTDTQYF. The part of the CDR3 DNA that was read is TGCGCCAGCAGCTCCACTAGCGACCGCACAGATACG.

Turning to this clone: The read ends 3 residues early relative to the CDR3; the germline J gene fills the gap. The same CDR3 arises from other DNA sequences in this sample as well. The rearrangement uses TRBV11-2 and TRBJ1-3; possible D gene TRBD1, 6 bases. The germline gives CDR1 SGHAT, CDR2 FQNNGV. The CDR3 extends over 14 amino acids. V lost 2 bases, J lost 2 bases, and 7 bases lay in between. The covered CDR3 bases are TGTGCCAGCAGCTTATCAGGGGCTGGAAACACC. As protein: CASSLSGAGNT. The CDR3, in full, reads CASSLSGAGNTIYF.

Points on this clone: The CDR3 is cut off 3 residues early in the read; its end comes from the germline J gene. The chain carries TRBV19 and TRBJ2-7, with D perhaps matching TRBD2 (6 bases). Germline V lookup: CDR1 LNHDA, CDR2 SQIVND (reference sequence). The CDR3 totals 15 residues. Trimming shortened V by 3 bases and J by 0 bases, and 12 bases separated the two germline ends. CDR3 bases read: TGTGCCAGTAGTATTTATGCGGGGCACTCCTACGAG. It encodes CASSIYAGHSYE. The CDR3 in full is CASSIYAGHSYEQYF. Drawing the rest from reference TRBV19 and TRBJ2-7, the complete variable domain is DGGITQSPKYLFRKEGQNVTLSCEQNLNHDAMYWYRQDPGQGLRLIYYSQIVNDFQKGDIAEGYSVSREKKESFPLTVTSAQKNPTAFYLCASSIYAGHSYEQYFGPGTRLTVT.

In regard to this clone: Sequencing ends 3 residues short of the CDR3 end; the germline J gene provides the rest. This chain connects TRBV6-1 to TRBJ1-5; tentative D call: TRBD1 (5 bases). Germline CDR1 reads MNHNS; CDR2 reads SASEGT. The V end lost 4 bases, the J end lost 4 bases, and 14 bases lay between the germline ends. The CDR3 covers 15 residues. The CDR3 reads CASSGAQGPNQPQHF. Incomplete CDR3 DNA: TGTGCCAGCAGTGGGGCCCAGGGTCCTAATCAGCCC.

A word on this clone: The CDR3 is cut off 3 residues early in the read; its end comes from the germline J gene. The chain has TRBV6-4 and TRBJ2-3; possible D gene TRBD2, 7 bases. Trimming left V 0 bases short and J 6 bases short, with 16 bases between. CDR3 length: 16 residues. Germline lookup yields CDR1 MRHNA and CDR2 SNTAGT. Incomplete CDR3 DNA: TGTGCCAGCAGTGACTCTGGGGGGGCCGAGTTGGATACG. Amino acids: CASSDSGGAELDT. The whole CDR3 is CASSDSGGAELDTQYF.

In regard to this clone: The read ends 3 residues shy of where the CDR3 ends; the end is completed using the germline J gene. This sequence joins TRBV20-1 and TRBJ2-2; D remains unclear. V was cut by 5 bases and J by 4 bases, with 20 bases left in between. Germline CDR1 DFQATT, CDR2 SNEGSKA (reference sequence). The CDR3 spans 16 residues. CDR3 DNA, as far as it was read: TGCAGTGCTGGGCCCGCCATTCCAAGTTTCACCGGGGAG. Translating gives CSAGPAIPSFTGE. In full, the CDR3 reads CSAGPAIPSFTGELFF.

On this clone itself: Read data end 3 residues before the CDR3 end; the end is taken from the germline J gene. This sequence joins TRBV7-3 and TRBJ2-7; tentative D call: TRBD2 (6 bases). CDR3 length: 14 amino acids. V lost 5 bases and J 2 bases, leaving 13 bases between the germline ends. The germline CDR1 and CDR2 sequences are SGHTA and FQGTGA. The covered CDR3 bases are TGTGCCAGCAGCCCAGGTGGGGGGACCTACGAG. Encoded protein: CASSPGGGTYE. The CDR3 reads in full as CASSPGGGTYEQYF.

Concerning this clone: The read gets to within 3 residues of the CDR3 end, and the germline J gene fills in the rest. The rearrangement joins TRBV2 to TRBJ1-2; 10 bases align to TRBD1. Germline V gene sequence: CDR1 SNHLY, CDR2 FYNNEI. The CDR3 loop spans 14 amino acids. V trimming: 3 bases; J trimming: 6 bases; junction bases outside the gene matches: 4. CDR3 DNA, as far as it was read: TGTGCCAGCAGTGAGACCGGGACAGGGGATGGC. Its protein is CASSETGTGDG. The full CDR3 reads CASSETGTGDGYTF.

Notes on this clone: The junction differs from germline at one of its ends, possibly a read error. The read falls 3 residues short of the CDR3 end, and the missing part is taken from the germline J gene. This chain uses TRBV5-1 with TRBJ2-1; 7 bases are shared with TRBD1. Per germline, CDR1 SGHRS and CDR2 YFSETQ. CDR3 size: 15 residues. This CDR3 is CASTLPGTASHEQFF. CDR3 bases read: TGCGCCAGCACCTTGCCCGGGACAGCCAGCCATGAG.

Notes on this clone: The DNA ends 3 residues before the CDR3 does, and the rest of the CDR3 is filled in from the germline J gene. The chain employs TRBV20-1 and TRBJ2-1, with a weak D call TRBD2 (5 bases). The germline gives CDR1 DFQATT, CDR2 SNEGSKA (reference sequence). V was shortened by 6 bases and J by 6 bases, with 15 bases between the two germline ends. The CDR3 contains 13 residues. CDR3 region: CSAASPRGNEQFF. The sequenced CDR3 bases are TGCAGTGCAGCGAGTCCCCGGGGCAATGAG.

Note on this clone: Read sequence stops 3 residues before the CDR3 end, and the germline J gene provides the missing end. The chain carries TRBV7-9 and TRBJ1-3, with D maybe TRBD1 (5 bases). Trimming stripped 8 bases from V and 4 bases from J, with 15 bases between. Per germline, CDR1 SEHNR and CDR2 FQNEAQ (reference sequence). The CDR3 has 14 residues. The covered CDR3 bases are TGTGCCAGCTGGAGGGACGGGGGAGGAAACACC. It encodes CASWRDGGGNT. The CDR3, in full, reads CASWRDGGGNTIYF. Based on the CDR3 plus reference TRBV7-9 and TRBJ1-3, the full variable domain is DTGVSQNPRHKITKRGQNVTFRCDPISEHNRLYWYRQTLGQGPEFLTYFQNEAQLEKSRLLSDRFSAERPKGSFSTLEIQRTEQGDSAMYLCASWRDGGGNTIYFGEGSWLTVV.